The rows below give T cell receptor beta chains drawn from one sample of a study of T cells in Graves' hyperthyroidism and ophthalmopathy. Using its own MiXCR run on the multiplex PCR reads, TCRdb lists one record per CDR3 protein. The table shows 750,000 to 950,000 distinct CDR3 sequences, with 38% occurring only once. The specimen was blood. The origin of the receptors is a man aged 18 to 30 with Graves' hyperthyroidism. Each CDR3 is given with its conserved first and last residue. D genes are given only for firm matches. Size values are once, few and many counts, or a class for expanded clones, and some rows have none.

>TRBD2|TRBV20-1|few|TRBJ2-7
CSARDAGLAGDEQYF
TGCAGTGCTAGAGATGCCGGACTAGCGGGCGACGAGCAGTACTTC
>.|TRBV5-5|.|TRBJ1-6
CASSLDPRGRYNSPLHF
TGTGCCAGCAGCTTGGACCCGCGGGGTCGATATAATTCACCCCTCCACTTT
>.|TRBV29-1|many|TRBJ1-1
CSVVAQDTEAFF
TGCAGCGTTGTAGCTCAGGACACTGAAGCTTTCTTT
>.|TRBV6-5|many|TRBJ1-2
CASREDSGYGYTF
TGTGCCAGCAGGGAGGACAGCGGCTATGGCTACACCTTC
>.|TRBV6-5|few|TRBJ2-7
CASLGQYEQYF
TGTGCCAGCTTAGGACAGTACGAGCAGTACTTC
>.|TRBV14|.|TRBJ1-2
CASSQVASYGYTF
TGTGCCAGCAGCCAAGTTGCAAGCTATGGCTACACCTTC
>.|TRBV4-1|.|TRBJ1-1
CASSHLGLGIRDTEAFF
TGCGCCAGCAGCCATCTCGGGCTGGGGATACGGGACACTGAAGCTTTCTTT
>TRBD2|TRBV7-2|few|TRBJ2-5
CASSSGAGGPGLETQYF
TGTGCCAGCAGCTCCGGGGCGGGAGGGCCAGGTTTAGAGACCCAGTACTTC
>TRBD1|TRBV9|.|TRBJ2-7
CASSVGTGHYEQYF
TGTGCCAGCAGCGTCGGGACAGGACACTACGAGCAGTACTTC
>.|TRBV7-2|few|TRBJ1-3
CASSSPAGTGNTIYF
TGCGCCAGCAGCTCCCCGGCGGGAACCGGAAACACCATATATTTT
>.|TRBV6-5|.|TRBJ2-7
CASSSLKSGYEQYF
TGTGCCAGCAGTTCCCTCAAGAGCGGCTACGAGCAGTACTTC
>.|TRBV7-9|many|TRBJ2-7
CASSLATSSEQYF
TGTGCCAGCAGCCTAGCCACTAGCTCCGAGCAGTACTTC
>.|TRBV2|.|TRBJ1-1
CASKREHAAEAFF
TGTGCCAGCAAGAGGGAACATGCCGCAGAAGCTTTCTTT
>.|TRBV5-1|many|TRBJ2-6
CASSLEGANVLTF
TGCGCCAGCAGCTTGGAAGGGGCCAACGTCCTGACTTTC
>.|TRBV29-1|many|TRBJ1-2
CSVETGTLRGGYTF
TGCAGCGTTGAAACCGGGACACTAAGGGGTGGCTACACCTTC
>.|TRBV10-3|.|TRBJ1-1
CASSYEDSMNTEAFF
TGTGCCAGCAGTTACGAGGACAGTATGAACACTGAAGCTTTCTTT
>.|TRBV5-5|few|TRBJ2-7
CASSATLNSGRRQYF
TGTGCCAGCAGCGCTACCCTTAACAGCGGGCGGAGGCAGTACTTC
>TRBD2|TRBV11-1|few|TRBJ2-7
CASSLGLAGVGYEQYF
TGTGCCAGCAGCTTAGGGCTAGCGGGAGTTGGCTACGAGCAGTACTTC
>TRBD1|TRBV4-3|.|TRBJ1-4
CASSLRTGAGEKLFF
TGCGCCAGCAGCCTTAGGACAGGGGCAGGGGAAAAACTGTTTTTT
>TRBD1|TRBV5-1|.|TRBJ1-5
CASSSNPGGQPQHF
TGCGCCAGCAGCTCTAATCCAGGGGGTCAGCCCCAGCATTTT
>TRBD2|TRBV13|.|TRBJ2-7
CTSSLEGRLAGVSYEQYF
TGTACCAGCAGCTTAGAGGGACGACTAGCGGGCGTCTCCTACGAGCAGTACTTC
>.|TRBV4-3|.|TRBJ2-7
CASSGGSFSYEQYF
TGCGCCAGCAGCGGAGGGAGTTTCTCCTACGAGCAGTACTTC
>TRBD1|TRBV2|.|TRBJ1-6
CATRQGNSPLHF
TGTGCCACGCGACAGGGAAATTCACCCCTCCACTTT
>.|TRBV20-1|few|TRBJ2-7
CSARDQGQGISYEQYF
TGCAGTGCTAGAGATCAAGGGCAGGGGATCTCCTACGAGCAGTACTTC
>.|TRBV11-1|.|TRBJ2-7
CASSLPAGKGTYEQYF
TGTGCCAGCAGCCTGCCAGCTGGGAAGGGAACCTACGAGCAGTACTTC
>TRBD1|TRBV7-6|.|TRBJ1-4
CASSLAGTGLVEKLFF
TGTGCCAGCAGCTTAGCTGGGACAGGGTTGGTTGAAAAACTGTTTTTT
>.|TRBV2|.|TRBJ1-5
CASRASGQETQHF
TGTGCCAGCAGAGCTAGCGGACAAGAGACCCAGCATTTT
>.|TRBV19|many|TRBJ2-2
CASSITAGELFF
TGTGCCAGTAGTATCACCGCCGGGGAGCTGTTTTTT
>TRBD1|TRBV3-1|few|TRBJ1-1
CASSRQGFDTEAFF
TGTGCCAGCAGCCGACAGGGGTTCGACACTGAAGCTTTCTTT
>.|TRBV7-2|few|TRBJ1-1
CASRQPGYTEAFF
TGTGCCAGCAGACAACCTGGTTACACTGAAGCTTTCTTT
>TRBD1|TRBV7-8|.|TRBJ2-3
CASSQGTGRDTQYF
TGTGCCAGCAGCCAAGGGACAGGGAGAGATACGCAGTATTTT
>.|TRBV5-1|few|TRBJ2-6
CASSTFHRAGANVLTF
TGCGCCAGCAGTACGTTTCACAGGGCTGGGGCCAACGTCCTGACTTTC
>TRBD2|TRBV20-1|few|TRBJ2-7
CSARLTRVAGLEGYEQYF
TGCAGTGCTAGACTCACCAGGGTAGCGGGATTGGAGGGCTACGAGCAGTACTTC
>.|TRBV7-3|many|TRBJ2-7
CASSFGGAGYEQYF
TGTGCCAGCAGCTTTGGGGGGGCCGGCTACGAGCAGTACTTC
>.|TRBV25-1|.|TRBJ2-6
CASSELMTSGAGQANVLTF
TGTGCCAGCAGTGAGTTGATGACCTCTGGGGCGGGCCAGGCCAACGTCCTGACTTTC
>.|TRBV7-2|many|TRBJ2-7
CASSLMGGQGYEQYF
TGTGCCAGCAGCTTGATGGGGGGCCAGGGGTACGAGCAGTACTTC
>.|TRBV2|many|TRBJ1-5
CASSDDGGLANQPQHF
TGTGCCAGCAGTGACGATGGGGGATTAGCAAATCAGCCCCAGCATTTT
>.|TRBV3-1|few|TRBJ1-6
CASSQEYSPLHF
TGTGCCAGCAGCCAAGAGTACTCACCCCTCCACTTT
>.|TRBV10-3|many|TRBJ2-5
CAISESGRETQYF
TGTGCCATCAGTGAGTCCGGACGGGAGACCCAGTACTTC
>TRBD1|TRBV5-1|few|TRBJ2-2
CASSSGTGAGELFF
TGCGCCAGCAGCTCTGGGACAGGGGCCGGGGAGCTGTTTTTT